This TCR beta chain was recorded in a study of Ad26.COV2.S vaccination and SARS-CoV-2 variants. The CDR3 loop spans 15 amino acids. V was clipped by 0 bases and J by 6 bases; unmatched bases: 4. Germline values: CDR1 SGHNT, CDR2 YYREEE (reference sequence). Overall study findings and caveats: Vaccinees reportedly had broad spike-specific CD8+ and CD4+ T cell responses.

Sequencing used immunoSEQ multiplex PCR; TCRdb keeps in-frame clones, though not all of them. The data hold 180,000 or so clones, with roughly 87% observed a single time. In regard to this clone: Its antigen remains unidentified.

This sequence originates from a human donor who had recovered from COVID-19. J is TRBJ2-2 and V is TRBV5-4, with TRBD1 matching over 8 bases. The sample in question was peripheral blood, obtained after recovery from COVID-19. CDR3 region: CASSLGTGLPGELFF. CDR3 nucleotides: TGTGCCAGCAGCTTGGGGACAGGGCTCCCCGGGGAGCTGTTTTTT.